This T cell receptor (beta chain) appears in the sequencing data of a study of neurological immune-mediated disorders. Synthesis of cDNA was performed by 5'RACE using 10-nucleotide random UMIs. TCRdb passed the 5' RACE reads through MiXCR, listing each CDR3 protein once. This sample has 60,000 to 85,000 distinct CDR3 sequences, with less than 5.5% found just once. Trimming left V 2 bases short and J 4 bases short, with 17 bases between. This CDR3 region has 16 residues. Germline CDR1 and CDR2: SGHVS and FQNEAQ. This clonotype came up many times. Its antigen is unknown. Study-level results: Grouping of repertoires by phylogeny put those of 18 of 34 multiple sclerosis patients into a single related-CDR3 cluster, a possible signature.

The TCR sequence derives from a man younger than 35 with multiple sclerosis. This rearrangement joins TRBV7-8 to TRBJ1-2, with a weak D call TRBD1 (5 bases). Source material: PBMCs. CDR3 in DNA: TGTGCCAGCAGCTTAAGTAAAGGGGCCGTTTTCTATGGCTACACCTTC. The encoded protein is CASSLSKGAVFYGYTF. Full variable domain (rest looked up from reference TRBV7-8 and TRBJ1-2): GAGVSQSPRYKVAKRGQDVALRCDPISGHVSLFWYQQALGQGPEFLTYFQNEAQLDKSGLPSDRFFAERPEGSVSTLKIQRTQQEDSAVYLCASSLSKGAVFYGYTFGSGTRLTVV.